The present T cell receptor (beta chain) was sequenced within a study of primary melanoma T cells and metastatic recurrence (dated by TCRdb to the early 2020s). Turning to the overall study: A total of around 210 primary melanomas made up the cohort, all of stage T2 to T4 and more than 1 mm thick. The study tested whether T-cell fraction and T-cell repertoire clonality in primary melanoma tumors predicted patient outcome. The T-cell fraction measured by TCR beta sequencing was compared against progression-free survival as the clinical outcome. The sequencing-derived T-cell fraction was compared with histopathological grading of tumor-infiltrating lymphocytes.

The primary melanoma of each patient had been surgically resected and was considered potentially curable but at risk of metastatic recurrence. This clone is labeled medium-sized (0.01 to 0.1%). It lacks a known antigen. Per-base quality was not reported, and no clone a single base away is much larger than it. Results the study describes overall, beyond this receptor: Protection appeared to be conferred by a T-cell fraction above 20% regardless of ulceration status, mitotic rate or nodal disease. The tumor T-cell fraction reportedly predicted progression-free survival independently of thickness, ulceration, mitotic rate and age. The authors presented an effective T-cell-mediated antitumor response in primary melanoma only as a suggestion and not as a demonstrated mechanism. Reportedly, adding T-cell fraction to tumor thickness improved progression-free survival prediction more than adding any other histopathological variable did.

Libraries were built with the immunoSEQ multiplex PCR assay. Primary melanoma tumor tissue underwent high-throughput sequencing of the T-cell receptor beta chain. For the original study's pipeline: The repertoire analyses covered TCRB CDR3 sharing between samples and the distribution of insertions and deletions. A gradient-boosted model ranked the predictive value of the T-cell fraction against histopathological variables. TCRdb took this table from immuneACCESS and kept in-frame rearrangements with V and J called. Such tables lack part of the clones; where checked against another copy, unresolved V genes explain under half of the gap, and the rest is unexplained. V, J and clone size are taken as reported in that table, and D and trimming were inferred from the DNA itself. The sample table contains 3,000 to 4,000 clones; only one count was recorded for roughly four fifths of them. More than 20% of the sample rests with the top ten.

The clonotype was recovered from a human donor with melanoma. Material: melanoma tumor tissue.

The CDR3 protein is CASRRTGMAGELFF. The base sequence is TGTGCCAGCAGGCGGACAGGGATGGCCGGGGAGCTGTTTTTT. Here the chain combines TRBV6-8 and TRBJ2-2, with 8 bases matching TRBD1. The CDR3 runs 14 residues from the cysteine to the phenylalanine. Of all the DNA, just the CDR3 is kept, 42 bases in frame from base 1. The germline V gene encodes CDR1 MNHGY and CDR2 SAAAGT. The germline V and J ends show losses of 6 bases and 6 bases respectively, and no gene match explains 6 bases of the junction.